This T cell receptor beta chain was identified during a study of identical twins. The CDR3 is 14 amino acids. With V trimmed by 4 bases and J by 9 bases, 7 bases remained unmatched. CDR1 and CDR2 (germline): DFQATT, SNEGSKA (reference sequence). TCRdb passed the 5' RACE reads through MiXCR, listing each CDR3 protein once. The sample has some 760,000 distinct CDR3 sequences; about 18% are singletons. This clonotype was found a few times. The sample was also reused in another study, on T cells expressing NK-cell markers.

The chain couples TRBV20-1 to TRBJ2-1; 12 nucleotides align to TRBD1. The sample taken for sequencing was PBMCs. The clonotype originates from a woman younger than 35 in good health. CDR3: CSAIGDRGLSEQFF. The CDR3 DNA sequence: TGCAGTGCTATTGGGGACAGGGGGCTTAGTGAGCAGTTCTTC.